The 32 T cell receptor beta chains below were found in one sample sequenced in a study of response to subunit inactivated influenza vaccine. TCRdb redid the calling of the RT-PCR reads with MiXCR, one entry per CDR3 protein. Seen here are about 800,000 distinct CDR3 sequences, 21% observed once, and the top ten hold about 9.4%. This material consisted of PBMCs from blood, taken about 5 days after vaccination. These receptors came from a man aged 50 or older who received an inactivated influenza vaccine.

The table lists this clonotype with a few counts. V usage is TRBV10-3 and J usage is TRBJ1-5, with D tentatively TRBD1 (5 bases). The CDR3 consists of 13 residues. Germline V gene lookup returns CDR1 ENHRY and CDR2 SYGVKD. Trimming stripped 10 bases from V and 3 bases from J, with 13 bases between. CDR3 protein: CATRRQNNQPQHF. Here the CDR3 DNA reads TGTGCCACCCGGAGACAGAACAATCAGCCCCAGCATTTT.

The chain couples TRBV20-1 to TRBJ2-3; the match to TRBD2 covers 9 bases. Germline V CDR1 and CDR2: DFQATT, SNEGSKA (reference sequence). CDR3 length: 14 amino acids. V lost 1 base and J lost 4; bases outside the gene matches: 3. CDR3 DNA sequence: TGCAGTGCTAGAGTCGGGACTAGCTCAGATACGCAGTATTTT. Its translation: CSARVGTSSDTQYF.

There are a few counts of this clonotype. This sequence joins TRBV18 and TRBJ1-5, with unresolved D. Trimming shortened V by 3 bases and J by 0 bases, and 3 bases separated the two germline ends. The CDR3 covers 13 residues. Germline loops: CDR1 KGHSH, CDR2 LQKENI. Written as DNA, the CDR3 is TGTGCCAGCTCACCCCATAGCAATCAGCCCCAGCATTTT. The encoded protein is CASSPHSNQPQHF. Full variable domain (missing parts from reference TRBV18 and TRBJ1-5): NAGVMQNPRHLVRRRGQEARLRCSPMKGHSHVYWYRQLPEEGLKFMVYLQKENIIDESGMPKERFSAEFPKEGPSILRIQQVVRGDSAAYFCASSPHSNQPQHFGDGTRLSIL.

This clonotype was counted a few times. The chain uses TRBV10-3 and TRBJ2-3, with D perhaps TRBD2 (6 bases). Germline V gene lookup returns CDR1 ENHRY and CDR2 SYGVKD. The CDR3 has 14 residues. Between the trimmed V and J ends, which lost 7 bases and 0 bases, there was a span of 11 bases. The CDR3, as DNA: TGTGCCATCACCAATAGCGGAAGCACAGATACGCAGTATTTT. Its protein is CAITNSGSTDTQYF.

The CDR3 nucleotides read TGTGCCAGCAGCTTAGTCTCGCGGGAGGGCCTCGGTACGCAGTATTTT. It translates to CASSLVSREGLGTQYF. This chain uses TRBV7-2 with TRBJ2-3; 9 positions agree with TRBD2. The CDR3 totals 16 residues. J was trimmed by 8 bases and V by 1 base; bases with no gene match: 10. Germline CDR1 is SGHTA and CDR2 is FQGNSA.

The genes are TRBV28 and TRBJ2-7; the D is unclear. V was shortened by 5 bases and J by 1 base, with 12 bases between the two germline ends. The CDR3 loop spans 14 amino acids. CDR1 and CDR2 (germline): MDHEN, SYDVKM. CDR3 sequence (DNA): TGTGCCAGCAGTCCTCTAGTGACGTCCTACGAGCAGTACTTC. This sequence encodes CASSPLVTSYEQYF.

V is TRBV20-1 and J is TRBJ2-3, with D uncertain. The CDR3 totals 13 residues. The germline CDR1 and CDR2 sequences are DFQATT and SNEGSKA (reference sequence). V gave up 0 bases and J gave up 6 bases, with 10 bases separating them. The CDR3 nucleotides read TGCAGTGCTAGAGAAACAGCCCGTGATACGCAGTATTTT. This translates into CSARETARDTQYF.

This clonotype was seen only a few times. V and J are TRBV6-1 and TRBJ2-1; TRBD1 or TRBD2 may be the D gene (6 bases each). This CDR3 has 15 residues. Germline V gene sequence: CDR1 MNHNS, CDR2 SASEGT. The ends were cut back, 5 bases at V and 9 bases at J, with 20 bases in the middle. Here the CDR3 DNA reads TGTGCCAGCAGTATCGGAGGGGGGCTTGTTTTTGAGCAGTTCTTC. It yields the protein CASSIGGGLVFEQFF.

This clonotype has only a few counts. This chain uses TRBV5-1 with TRBJ2-1; D perhaps matches TRBD1 (6 bases). Germline assignment: CDR1 SGHRS and CDR2 YFSETQ. The CDR3 covers 13 residues. The V gene lost 4 bases and the J gene lost 10 bases, with 15 bases spanning the gap. CDR3 nucleotide sequence: TGCGCCAGCAGCATCAAAACAGGGAACGAGCAGTTCTTC. Its protein is CASSIKTGNEQFF.

The chain carries TRBV30 and TRBJ1-1; no clear D gene. The V and J ends lost 5 bases and 1 base respectively, with 8 bases between them. CDR1 and CDR2 (germline): GTSNPN, SVGIG (reference sequence). The CDR3 is 12 amino acids. This CDR3 reads CAWGRQNTEAFF. The CDR3 bases are TGTGCCTGGGGTAGACAGAACACTGAAGCTTTCTTT.

This clonotype was counted a few times. CDR3 nucleotides: TGCAGTGCTAGACGGAACAATGAGCAGTTCTTC. Its protein product is CSARRNNEQFF. The chain links TRBV20-1 to TRBJ2-1; D not certain. Trimming shortened V by 2 bases and J by 5 bases, and 4 bases separated the two germline ends. The germline V gene has CDR1 DFQATT and CDR2 SNEGSKA (reference sequence). The length of the CDR3 is 11 residues.

V usage is TRBV2 and J usage is TRBJ2-7; the match to TRBD2 covers 16 bases. Unmatched junction bases numbered 13, after V lost 6 bases and J lost 5 bases. The V gene's germline CDR1 is SNHLY and CDR2 FYNNEI. The CDR3 sequence is 18 residues long. The CDR3 region is CASRGTSGRVLQIDEQYF. CDR3 in DNA: TGTGCCAGCAGGGGGACTAGCGGGAGGGTCTTACAAATCGACGAGCAGTACTTC.

The rearrangement joins TRBV3-1 to TRBJ2-7; 9 nucleotides agree with TRBD2. V shed 2 bases and J 5 bases; nucleotides not matched to a gene: 4. Germline V gene data show CDR1 as LGHDT and CDR2 as YNNKEL (reference sequence). This CDR3 is 14 amino acids long. The CDR3 nucleotides are TGTGCCAGCAGCCAAATCTCTAGCGGGGACGAGCAGTACTTC. As protein: CASSQISSGDEQYF.

The CDR3 region is CASSYGSGAPGTQYF. The CDR3 coding sequence is TGTGCCAGCAGCTACGGATCGGGGGCCCCTGGGACCCAGTACTTC. This chain uses TRBV7-8 with TRBJ2-5; D possibly matches TRBD1 or TRBD2 (6 bases each). The V end lost 4 bases, the J end lost 7 bases, and 19 bases lay between the germline ends. Germline V gene lookup returns CDR1 SGHVS and CDR2 FQNEAQ. The CDR3 runs 15 residues. Full variable domain (outside the CDR3, taken from reference TRBV7-8 and TRBJ2-5): GAGVSQSPRYKVAKRGQDVALRCDPISGHVSLFWYQQALGQGPEFLTYFQNEAQLDKSGLPSDRFFAERPEGSVSTLKIQRTQQEDSAVYLCASSYGSGAPGTQYFGPGTRLLVL.

This clonotype occurred a few times. The chain employs TRBV6-1 and TRBJ1-4; the match to TRBD1 covers 10 bases. There are 15 residues in the CDR3. Germline CDR1 MNHNS, CDR2 SASEGT. Trimming at V came to 5 bases and at J to 12 bases, leaving 12 bases not matched to a gene. CDR3: CASSTWTGGPKQLFF. The CDR3 DNA reads as TGTGCCAGCAGTACCTGGACAGGGGGGCCTAAGCAACTGTTTTTT.

CDR3 residues: CSARDSFKGAPSSYNEQFF. DNA of the CDR3: TGCAGTGCTAGGGACAGTTTTAAGGGGGCCCCAAGCTCCTACAATGAGCAGTTCTTC. The chain has TRBV20-1 and TRBJ2-1; 7 bases line up with TRBD1. Germline V gene lookup returns CDR1 DFQATT and CDR2 SNEGSKA (reference sequence). V lost 3 bases, J lost 0 bases, and 17 bases stayed unmatched. The CDR3 is 19 amino acids.

V gene TRBV4-3 combines with J gene TRBJ1-4; the D is unclear. V shed 1 base and J shed 0 bases, with 15 bases lying between them. Germline loops: CDR1 LGHNA, CDR2 YSLEER. The CDR3 has 18 residues. The CDR3 nucleotides are TGCGCCAGCAGCCAAGGTCTCGAGGCGGCCCCAACTAATGAAAAACTGTTTTTT. Residues: CASSQGLEAAPTNEKLFF.

This chain connects TRBV20-1 to TRBJ2-7; 8 positions match TRBD1. Trimming cost V 0 bases and J 13 bases; bases outside gene matches: 5. CDR1 and CDR2 (germline): DFQATT, SNEGSKA (reference sequence). This CDR3 comprises 11 residues. The CDR3 DNA reads as TGCAGTGCTAGAGATTCGGACAGGGTATACTTC. Amino acid sequence: CSARDSDRVYF.

The gene calls are TRBV7-2 and TRBJ2-5; 7 bases agree with TRBD1. Germline V lookup: CDR1 SGHTA, CDR2 FQGNSA. The CDR3 is 15 amino acids. Germline trimming cut 2 bases from V and 2 bases from J; bases unmatched to any gene: 5. The DNA of the CDR3 is TGTGCCAGCAGCTTATTCAGACAGGGACAAGAGACCCAGTACTTC. Its protein is CASSLFRQGQETQYF.

Many counts were recorded for this clonotype. The rearrangement joins TRBV20-1 to TRBJ2-1; perhaps TRBD2 as D (5 bases). CDR1 is DFQATT and CDR2 is SNEGSKA in the germline V gene (reference sequence). Trimming took 6 bases from V and 5 from J, leaving 20 bases between them. CDR3 length: 15 amino acids. CDR3 sequence: CSALGAGQGNNEQFF. DNA of the CDR3: TGCAGTGCCCTGGGAGCCGGGCAAGGTAACAATGAGCAGTTCTTC.

The chain uses TRBV3-1 and TRBJ1-1; possible D gene TRBD1, 6 bases. The CDR3 has 13 residues. From germline, CDR1 is LGHDT and CDR2 YNNKEL (reference sequence). Trimming cost V 8 bases and J 0 bases, with 10 bases left between them. CDR3 in DNA: TGTGCCAGCCGCAGGGGCATGAACACTGAAGCTTTCTTT. It translates to CASRRGMNTEAFF.

The chain is built from TRBV4-1 and TRBJ2-1; no clear D. The V gene lost 1 base and the J gene lost 6 bases, with 16 bases spanning the gap. Looked up from germline, CDR1 is MGHRA and CDR2 is YSYEKL. This CDR3 spans 16 amino acids. The chain's CDR3 is CASSQGPLGLRNEQFF. In DNA form, the CDR3 reads TGCGCCAGCAGCCAAGGGCCGCTAGGATTACGCAATGAGCAGTTCTTC.

The chain employs TRBV7-9 and TRBJ1-2, with D unresolved. The germline V gene has CDR1 SEHNR and CDR2 FQNEAQ (reference sequence). V was cut by 5 bases and J by 4 bases, with 11 bases left in between. This CDR3 has 13 residues. The CDR3 protein is CASSPGFLYGYTF. In nucleotides, the CDR3 is TGTGCCAGCAGCCCGGGCTTCCTCTATGGCTACACCTTC.

This rearrangement joins TRBV4-3 to TRBJ2-1; D might be TRBD1 (5 bases). Trimming shortened V by 0 bases and J by 1 base, and 10 bases separated the two germline ends. The CDR3 runs 16 residues. In germline, CDR1 is LGHNA, CDR2 YSLEER. CDR3 bases: TGCGCCAGCAGCCAAGATCCCAGGGCATCCTACAATGAGCAGTTCTTC. It encodes CASSQDPRASYNEQFF.

The chain carries TRBV11-2 and TRBJ2-3; D ambiguous. Germline CDR1 reads SGHAT; CDR2 reads FQNNGV. Trimming pared 7 bases from V and 6 bases from J, leaving 11 bases between. This CDR3 spans 12 amino acids. The CDR3 bases are TGTGCCAGCACCCTAATGGGGGATACGCAGTATTTT. This encodes CASTLMGDTQYF.

The DNA for the CDR3 is TGTGCCAGCAGGACCGGACAGGTGGACCGGGAGACCCAGTACTTC. Amino acid sequence: CASRTGQVDRETQYF. This chain links TRBV6-2 or TRBV6-3 with TRBJ2-5, with 7 bases lining up with TRBD1. The germline gives CDR1 MNHEY, CDR2 SVGEGT. Trimming took 6 bases from V and 5 from J; bases not matched to a gene: 12. The CDR3 consists of 15 residues.

This clonotype occurred many times. V and J are TRBV20-1 and TRBJ2-1; 9 bases line up with TRBD1. Losses at the gene ends were 3 bases for V and 4 bases for J; bases not matched to a gene: 1. This CDR3 has 13 amino acids. CDR1 DFQATT and CDR2 SNEGSKA come from the germline V gene (reference sequence). The CDR3 is CSARTGGYNEQFF. The CDR3 DNA reads as TGCAGTGCTAGGACAGGGGGTTACAATGAGCAGTTCTTC.

The chain couples TRBV10-3 to TRBJ2-1; D remains ambiguous. The CDR3 is made up of 13 amino acids. Per the germline V gene, CDR1 is ENHRY and CDR2 is SYGVKD. Trimming removed 6 bases at V and 5 bases at J, with 11 bases between. The CDR3 sequence: CAISLSRDNEQFF. The DNA for the CDR3 is TGTGCCATCAGCCTATCTAGGGACAATGAGCAGTTCTTC.

The CDR3 DNA sequence: TGTGCCAGCAGCCCCTGGACCGCAGCCTCCTACAATGAGCAGTTCTTC. This translates into CASSPWTAASYNEQFF. The J gene is TRBJ2-1, the V gene TRBV12-3 or TRBV12-4, with D unclear. V was pared by 6 bases and J by 0 bases, with 15 bases between. This CDR3 has 16 amino acids.

This clonotype appeared many times. The chain recombines TRBV12-3 or TRBV12-4 with TRBJ1-1; 11 bases agree with TRBD1. This CDR3 is built from 13 residues. V lost 6 bases and J lost 5; bases outside the gene matches: 2. CDR3 region: CASRGTGGTEAFF. The CDR3 region has the DNA TGTGCCAGCAGGGGGACAGGGGGAACTGAAGCTTTCTTT.

This clonotype has at least ten counts. This chain links TRBV6-1 with TRBJ1-2; no clear D gene. From germline, CDR1 is MNHNS and CDR2 SASEGT. The CDR3 length is 14 residues. The V end was cut by 8 bases, the J end by 4 bases, with 17 bases between. The CDR3 reads CASGRGAGFYGYTF. Here the CDR3 DNA reads TGTGCCAGCGGCCGTGGCGCGGGGTTCTATGGCTACACCTTC.

Only a few counts were recorded for this clonotype. This rearrangement joins TRBV13 to TRBJ2-1; TRBD2 matches at 7 bases. The CDR3 loop spans 13 amino acids. Germline loops: CDR1 PRHDT, CDR2 FYEKMQ (reference sequence). After removal of 6 bases from V and 8 bases from J, the junction contained 7 bases not matched to a gene. In DNA, the CDR3 is TGTGCCAGCAGGCTGGCGGGAGCCTATGAGCAGTTCTTC. Protein product: CASRLAGAYEQFF.